This record covers a single TCR beta chain. Those who participated ranged in age from about 18 to 89 years and resided in roughly 26 US areas. Trimming removed 5 bases at V and 6 bases at J, with 8 bases between. In germline, CDR1 is SGHRS, CDR2 YFSETQ. This CDR3 contains 12 residues. The data are from a study of blood T cell repertoires in COVID-19. Study context: COVID-19 samples, acute and convalescent, were from the United States, Italy and Spain.

Generated by immunoSEQ multiplex PCR, the TCRdb table keeps only in-frame clones and is missing some. Altogether around 200,000 clones are present, about nine tenths being singletons, with the ten largest covering 10%. The chain links TRBV5-1 to TRBJ2-2; D remains unclear. Sequenced material: PBMCs or T cells enriched from blood (not recorded which). The source is a man aged 18 to 30 with acute COVID-19. CDR3: CASSEVSGELFF. The CDR3 DNA follows: TGCGCCAGCAGTGAGGTTTCCGGGGAGCTGTTTTTT. The full variable domain, with the rest looked up from reference TRBV5-1 and TRBJ2-2, is KAGVTQTPRYLIKTRGQQVTLSCSPISGHRSVSWYQQTPGQGLQFLFEYFSETQRNKGNFPGRFSGRQFSNSRSEMNVSTLELGDSALYLCASSEVSGELFFGEGSRLTVL.